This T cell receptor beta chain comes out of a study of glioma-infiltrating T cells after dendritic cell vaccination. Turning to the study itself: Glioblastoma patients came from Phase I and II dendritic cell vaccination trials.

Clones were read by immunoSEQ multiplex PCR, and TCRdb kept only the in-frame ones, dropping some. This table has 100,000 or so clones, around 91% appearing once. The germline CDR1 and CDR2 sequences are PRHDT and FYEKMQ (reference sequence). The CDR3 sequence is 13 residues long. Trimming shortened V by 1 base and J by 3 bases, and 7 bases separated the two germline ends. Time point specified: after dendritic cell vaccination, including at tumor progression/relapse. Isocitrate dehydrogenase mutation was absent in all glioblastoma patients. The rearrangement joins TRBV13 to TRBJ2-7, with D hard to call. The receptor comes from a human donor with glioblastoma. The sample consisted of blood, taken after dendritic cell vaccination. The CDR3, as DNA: TGTGCCAGCAGCTTAGACAGACACTACGAGCAGTACTTC. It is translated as CASSLDRHYEQYF.